This T cell receptor (beta chain) emerged from a study of T cells in Graves' hyperthyroidism and ophthalmopathy. Study outcomes and limitations: From stable hyperthyroidism, ophthalmopathy was separated by a 13 V-J model. The majority of expanded thyroid clonotypes above 0.001 also appeared in blood.

RNA transcripts provided the source from which TCR beta CDR3 regions were amplified. During a first-round RT-PCR of the TCR CDR3, the HTBI primer set was used. TCRdb itself ran the multiplex PCR reads through MiXCR, one entry per CDR3 protein. Seen here are 450,000 to 650,000 distinct CDR3 sequences, around 21% observed once, and the top ten hold approximately 25%. This clonotype was picked up many times. Its antigen remains unknown. A lack of ophthalmopathy progression within 18 months defined stable Graves' hyperthyroidism. Patients aged 18 to 65 with hyperthyroidism were newly diagnosed, with duration under 2 months. The CDR3 has 15 residues. The germline gives CDR1 SGHVS, CDR2 FQNEAQ. Trimming removed 4 bases at V and 2 bases at J, with 12 bases between.

Sequenced sample: blood. J is TRBJ1-5 and V is TRBV7-8, with D perhaps TRBD1 (5 bases). This clonotype was obtained from a man aged 18-30 years with Graves' hyperthyroidism. The CDR3: CASSSQGGGNQPQHF. CDR3 DNA sequence: TGTGCCAGCAGCTCCCAGGGAGGAGGCAATCAGCCCCAGCATTTT.